The clone carrying this T cell receptor (beta chain) was observed once. The table came from immunoSEQ multiplex PCR; TCRdb's copy has only in-frame clones and leaves some out. The data hold tens of thousands of clones, with more than 90% observed a single time. The sample comes from a study of blood T cell repertoires in COVID-19. Looking at the study overall: PBMCs, B-cell-depleted T cells, or T cells were the source of the cDNA or gDNA that made up the material.

The V gene end was trimmed by 1 base and the J gene end by 7 bases; junction bases not matched to a gene: 7. This CDR3 spans 14 amino acids. Germline CDR1 and CDR2: ENHRY and SYGVKD. This clonotype was sampled from a man in his forties or fifties with COVID-19, enrolled during active disease. The chain couples TRBV10-3 to TRBJ2-7; 7 nucleotides line up with TRBD1. Sequences were obtained from peripheral blood. The CDR3, as DNA: TGTGCCATCAGTGAGTATAAGGGGGCTGGAGAGCAGTACTTC. Its protein product is CAISEYKGAGEQYF.